This TCR beta chain was retrieved from a study of CD8 T cells in ankylosing spondylitis. A single record per CDR3 protein comes from TCRdb applying MiXCR to the 5' RACE reads. The profile shows hundreds of thousands of distinct CDR3 sequences, over 15% of them singletons. CDR1 and CDR2 from the germline V gene are SQVTM and ANQGSEA. This CDR3 is 15 amino acids long. Trimming shortened V by 4 bases and J by 0 bases, and 13 bases separated the two germline ends. The rearrangement uses TRBV29-1 and TRBJ1-3, with D tentatively TRBD1 (5 bases). Sequences were obtained from blood, either unsorted or a sorted T cell fraction (not recorded which). The receptor's source is a male donor with ankylosing spondylitis or in good health (not recorded which). The CDR3 loop reads CSVGSGKSSGNTIYF. The CDR3 region has the DNA TGCAGCGTTGGTTCAGGGAAGAGCTCTGGAAACACCATATATTTT.